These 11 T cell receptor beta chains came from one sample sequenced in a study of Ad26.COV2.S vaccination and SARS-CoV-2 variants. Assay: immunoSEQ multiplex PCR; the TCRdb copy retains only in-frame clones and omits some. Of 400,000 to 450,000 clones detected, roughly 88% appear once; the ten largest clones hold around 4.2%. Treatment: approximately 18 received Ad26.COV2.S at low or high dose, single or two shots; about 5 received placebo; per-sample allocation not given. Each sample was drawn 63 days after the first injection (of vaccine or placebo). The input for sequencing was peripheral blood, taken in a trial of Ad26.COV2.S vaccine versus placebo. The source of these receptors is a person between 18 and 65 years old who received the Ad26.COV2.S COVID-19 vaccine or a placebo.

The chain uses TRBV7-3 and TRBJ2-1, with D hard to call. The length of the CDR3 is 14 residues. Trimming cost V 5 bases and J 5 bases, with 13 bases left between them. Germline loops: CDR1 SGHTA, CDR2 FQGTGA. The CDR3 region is CASSMTHGDNEQFF. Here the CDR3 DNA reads TGTGCCAGCAGCATGACACACGGAGACAATGAGCAGTTCTTC.

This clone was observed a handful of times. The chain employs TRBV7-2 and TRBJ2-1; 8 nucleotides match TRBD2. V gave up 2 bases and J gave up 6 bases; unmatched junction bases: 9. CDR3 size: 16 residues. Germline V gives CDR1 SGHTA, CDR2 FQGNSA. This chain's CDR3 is CASSLFPSGSSNEQFF. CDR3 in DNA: TGTGCCAGCAGCTTATTCCCCAGCGGGAGCTCCAATGAGCAGTTCTTC.

CDR3 nucleotide sequence: TGTGCCAGCAGTTATGTAGGGACTGAGGATTCACCCCTCCACTTT. This translates into CASSYVGTEDSPLHF. This chain joins TRBV6-2 or TRBV6-3 and TRBJ1-6; tentatively, D is TRBD1 (5 bases). V was clipped by 3 bases and J by 8 bases, with 14 bases between them. Germline CDR1 MNHEY, CDR2 SVGEGT. There are 15 residues in the CDR3.

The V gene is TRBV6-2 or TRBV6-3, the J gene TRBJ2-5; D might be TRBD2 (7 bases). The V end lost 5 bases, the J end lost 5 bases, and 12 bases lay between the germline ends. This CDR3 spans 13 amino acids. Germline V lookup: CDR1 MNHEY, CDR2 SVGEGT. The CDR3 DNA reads TGTGCCAGCAGTAGGGGGGGGGAGGAGACCCAGTACTTC. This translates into CASSRGGEETQYF.

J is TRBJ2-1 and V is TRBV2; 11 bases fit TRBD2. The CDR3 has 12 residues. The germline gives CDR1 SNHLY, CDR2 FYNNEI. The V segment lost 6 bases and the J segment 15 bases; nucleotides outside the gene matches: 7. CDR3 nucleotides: TGTGCCAGCAGCCTCATTAGCGGGAGGGGGTTCTTC. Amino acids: CASSLISGRGFF.

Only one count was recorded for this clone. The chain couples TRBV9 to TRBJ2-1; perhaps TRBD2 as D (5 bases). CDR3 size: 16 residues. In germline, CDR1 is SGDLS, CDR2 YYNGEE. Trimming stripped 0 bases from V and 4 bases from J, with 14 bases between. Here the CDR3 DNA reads TGTGCCAGCAGCGTAGAAGGGCAAACGGGATACAATGAGCAGTTCTTC. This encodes CASSVEGQTGYNEQFF.

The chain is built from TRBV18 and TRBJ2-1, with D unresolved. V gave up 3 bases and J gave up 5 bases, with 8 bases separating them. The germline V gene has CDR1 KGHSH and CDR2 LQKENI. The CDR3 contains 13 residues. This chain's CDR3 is CASSPLRDNEQFF. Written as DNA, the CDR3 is TGTGCCAGCTCACCCCTTCGAGACAATGAGCAGTTCTTC.

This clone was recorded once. The CDR3 nucleotides are TGTGCCAGCAGTGAATTAAGGACTAGTGAGCAGTTCTTC. As protein: CASSELRTSEQFF. V gene TRBV6-4 combines with J gene TRBJ2-1; 7 bases map to TRBD2. V dropped 3 bases and J dropped 9; count of bases not matched to a gene: 5. Germline loops: CDR1 MRHNA, CDR2 SNTAGT. The CDR3 sequence is 13 residues long.

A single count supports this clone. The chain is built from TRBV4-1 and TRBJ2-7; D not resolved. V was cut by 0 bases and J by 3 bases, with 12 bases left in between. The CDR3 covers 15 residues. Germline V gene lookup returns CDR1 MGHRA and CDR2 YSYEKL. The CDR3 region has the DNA TGCGCCAGCAGCCAAGAGTCGGGTGTCCTCTACGAGCAGTACTTC. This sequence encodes CASSQESGVLYEQYF.

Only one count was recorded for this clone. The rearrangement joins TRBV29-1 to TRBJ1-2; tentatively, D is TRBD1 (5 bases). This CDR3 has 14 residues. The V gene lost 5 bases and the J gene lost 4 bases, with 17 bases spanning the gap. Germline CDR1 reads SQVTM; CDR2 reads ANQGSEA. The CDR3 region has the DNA TGCAGCGTTAGGCCGACAGACAAACTCTATGGCTACACCTTC. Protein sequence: CSVRPTDKLYGYTF.

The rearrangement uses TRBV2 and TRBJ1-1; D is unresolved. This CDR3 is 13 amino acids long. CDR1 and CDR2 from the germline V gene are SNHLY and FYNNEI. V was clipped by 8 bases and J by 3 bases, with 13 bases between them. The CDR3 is CASDPGVDTEAFF. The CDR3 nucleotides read TGTGCCAGCGATCCCGGGGTGGACACTGAAGCTTTCTTT. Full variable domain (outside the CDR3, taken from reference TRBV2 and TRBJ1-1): EPEVTQTPSHQVTQMGQEVILRCVPISNHLYFYWYRQILGQKVEFLVSFYNNEISEKSEIFDDQFSVERPDGSNFTLKIRSTKLEDSAMYFCASDPGVDTEAFFGQGTRLTVV.